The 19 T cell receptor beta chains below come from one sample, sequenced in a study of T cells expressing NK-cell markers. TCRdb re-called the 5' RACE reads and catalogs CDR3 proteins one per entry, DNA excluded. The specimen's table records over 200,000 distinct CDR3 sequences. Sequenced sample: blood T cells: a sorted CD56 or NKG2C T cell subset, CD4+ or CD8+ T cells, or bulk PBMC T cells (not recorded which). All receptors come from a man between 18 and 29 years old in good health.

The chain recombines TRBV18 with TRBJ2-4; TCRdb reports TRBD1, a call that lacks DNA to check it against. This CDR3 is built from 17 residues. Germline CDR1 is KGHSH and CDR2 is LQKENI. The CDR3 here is CASSPRSGILAKNIQYF.

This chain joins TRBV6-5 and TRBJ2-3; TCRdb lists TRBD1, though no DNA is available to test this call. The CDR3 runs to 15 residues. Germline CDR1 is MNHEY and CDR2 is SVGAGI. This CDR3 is CASSQPGTGNDTQYF.

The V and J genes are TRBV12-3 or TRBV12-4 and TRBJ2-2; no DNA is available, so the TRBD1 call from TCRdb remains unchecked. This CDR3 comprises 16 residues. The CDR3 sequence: CASSLRPGQGTGELFF.

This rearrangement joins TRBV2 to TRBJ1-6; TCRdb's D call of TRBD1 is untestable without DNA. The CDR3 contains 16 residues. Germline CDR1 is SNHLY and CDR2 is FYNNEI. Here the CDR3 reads CASSSLAGIGPSPLHF. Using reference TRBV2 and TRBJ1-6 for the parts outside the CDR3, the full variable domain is EPEVTQTPSHQVTQMGQEVILRCVPISNHLYFYWYRQILGQKVEFLVSFYNNEISEKSEIFDDQFSVERPDGSNFTLKIRSTKLEDSAMYFCASSSLAGIGPSPLHFGNGTRLTVT.

The CDR3 here is CASSSGLLFEQYF. V is TRBV7-2 and J is TRBJ2-7; TCRdb lists TRBD2, though no DNA is available to test this call. From germline, CDR1 is SGHTA and CDR2 FQGNSA. The CDR3 contains 13 residues.

CDR3 amino acids: CASSSRLVNSRTQYF. This chain connects TRBV7-6 to TRBJ2-3; TCRdb's assignment of TRBD2 cannot be checked, as there is no DNA. The CDR3 contains 15 residues. Germline V gives CDR1 SGHVS, CDR2 FNYEAQ.

CDR3 sequence reads: CASNGQGGGTEAFF. The chain recombines TRBV6-1 with TRBJ1-1; lacking DNA, the TRBD1 call made by TCRdb goes unchecked. Germline loops: CDR1 MNHNS, CDR2 SASEGT. The CDR3 sequence is 14 residues long.

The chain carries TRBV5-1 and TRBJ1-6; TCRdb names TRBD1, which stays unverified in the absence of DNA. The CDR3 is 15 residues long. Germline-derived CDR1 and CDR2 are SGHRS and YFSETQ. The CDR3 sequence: CASSGTGSYNSPLHF.

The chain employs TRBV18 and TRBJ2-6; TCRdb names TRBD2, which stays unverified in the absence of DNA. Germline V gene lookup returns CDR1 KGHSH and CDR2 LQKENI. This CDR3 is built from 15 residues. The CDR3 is CASSPERAGANVLTF.

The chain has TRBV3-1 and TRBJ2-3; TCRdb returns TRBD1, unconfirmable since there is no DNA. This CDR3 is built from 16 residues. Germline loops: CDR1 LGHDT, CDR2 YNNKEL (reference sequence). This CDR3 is CASSQYRDGSTDTQYF.

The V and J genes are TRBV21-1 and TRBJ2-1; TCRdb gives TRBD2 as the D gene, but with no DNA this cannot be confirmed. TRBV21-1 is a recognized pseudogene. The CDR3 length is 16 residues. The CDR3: CASSLPSGRLHNEQFF.

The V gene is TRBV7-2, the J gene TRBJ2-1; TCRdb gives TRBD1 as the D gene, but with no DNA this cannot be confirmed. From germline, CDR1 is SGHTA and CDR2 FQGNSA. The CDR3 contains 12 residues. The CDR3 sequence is CASSRRGGEQFF.

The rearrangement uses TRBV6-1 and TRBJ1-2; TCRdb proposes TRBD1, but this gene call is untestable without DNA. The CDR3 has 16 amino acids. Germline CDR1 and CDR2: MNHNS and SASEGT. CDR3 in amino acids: CASSLHRQGSNYGYTF.

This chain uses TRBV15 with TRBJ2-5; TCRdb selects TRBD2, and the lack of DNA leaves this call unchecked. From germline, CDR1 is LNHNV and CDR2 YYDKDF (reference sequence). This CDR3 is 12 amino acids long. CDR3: CATSRRGETQYF.

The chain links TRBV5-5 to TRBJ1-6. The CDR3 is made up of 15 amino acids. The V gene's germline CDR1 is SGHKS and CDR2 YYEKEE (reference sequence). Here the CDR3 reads CASSLVPDRDSPLHF. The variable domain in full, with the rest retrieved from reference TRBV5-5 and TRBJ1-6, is DAGVTQSPTHLIKTRGQQVTLRCSPISGHKSVSWYQQVLGQGPQFIFQYYEKEERGRGNFPDRFSARQFPNYSSELNVNALLLGDSALYLCASSLVPDRDSPLHFGNGTRLTVT.

This chain's CDR3 is CSVPRQGQQFF. The rearrangement joins TRBV29-1 to TRBJ2-1; the D call of TRBD1 rests on TCRdb alone, since no DNA is present to check it. This CDR3 is 11 amino acids long. Germline CDR1 and CDR2: SQVTM and ANQGSEA.

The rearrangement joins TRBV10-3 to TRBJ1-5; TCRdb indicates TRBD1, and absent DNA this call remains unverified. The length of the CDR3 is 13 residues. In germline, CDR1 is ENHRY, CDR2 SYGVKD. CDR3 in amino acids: CAIRTGANQPQHF.

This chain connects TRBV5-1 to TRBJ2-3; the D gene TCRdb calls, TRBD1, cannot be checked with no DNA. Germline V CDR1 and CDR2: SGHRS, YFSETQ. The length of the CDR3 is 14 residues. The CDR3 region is CASSPDPPTDTQYF.

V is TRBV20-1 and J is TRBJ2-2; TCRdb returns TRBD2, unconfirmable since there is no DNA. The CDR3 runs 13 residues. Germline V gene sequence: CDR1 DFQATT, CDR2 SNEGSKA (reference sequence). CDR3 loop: CSAGDYLDGELFF.